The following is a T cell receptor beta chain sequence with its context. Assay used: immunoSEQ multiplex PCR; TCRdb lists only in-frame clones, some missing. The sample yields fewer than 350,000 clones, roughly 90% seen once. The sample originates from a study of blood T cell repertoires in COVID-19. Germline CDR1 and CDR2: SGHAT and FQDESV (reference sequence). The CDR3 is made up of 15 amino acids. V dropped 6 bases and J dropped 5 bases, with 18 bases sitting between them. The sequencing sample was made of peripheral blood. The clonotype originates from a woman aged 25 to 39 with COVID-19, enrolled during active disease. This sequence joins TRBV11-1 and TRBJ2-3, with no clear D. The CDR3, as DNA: TGTGCCAGCAGTCTTTACCAGATCGCTGTAGATACGCAGTATTTT. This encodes CASSLYQIAVDTQYF.